A single sample is the source of the 28 T cell receptor beta chains below, sequenced in a study of long-term antiretroviral therapy in people with HIV. An immunoSEQ assay, version v3.0, was performed at survey level. Data came from immunoSEQ multiplex PCR; TCRdb stores just in-frame clones and leaves some out. The table lists more than 15,000 clones, just under 80% of them singletons. The sequences come from unsorted PBMCs, collected at the start of antiretroviral therapy, before treatment. The source of these receptors is a woman aged 40 to 49 with HIV.

The CDR3 nucleotides are TGTGCCAGCAGCGTAGGGGGGAGCGGGGAGCTGTTTTTT. This translates into CASSVGGSGELFF. The rearrangement links TRBV9 to TRBJ2-2; possibly TRBD1 or TRBD2 for D (5 bases each). V shed 0 bases and J shed 7 bases, with 7 bases lying between them. CDR3 size: 13 residues. Germline V lookup: CDR1 SGDLS, CDR2 YYNGEE.

This clone was counted a few times. The chain combines TRBV2 with TRBJ1-2; 9 nucleotides line up with TRBD1. The CDR3 has 14 residues. V trimming: 6 bases; J trimming: 8 bases; junction bases outside the gene matches: 10. Per germline, CDR1 SNHLY and CDR2 FYNNEI. This CDR3 is CASRIGTGTSGYTF. The CDR3 bases are TGTGCCAGCAGAATAGGGACAGGGACTTCGGGCTACACCTTC.

This clone turned up a few times. The chain joins TRBV4-1 to TRBJ1-2; D call uncertain. Between the trimmed V and J ends, which lost 0 bases and 2 bases, there was a span of 10 bases. The CDR3 length is 15 residues. Germline CDR1 MGHRA, CDR2 YSYEKL. CDR3 in DNA: TGCGCCAGCAGCCAAGATTGGGCGGTGAACTATGGCTACACCTTC. This translates into CASSQDWAVNYGYTF.

J is TRBJ2-3 and V is TRBV4-1; a possible D gene is TRBD2 (6 bases). V was clipped by 5 bases and J by 5 bases, with 14 bases between them. The V gene's germline CDR1 is MGHRA and CDR2 YSYEKL. The CDR3 runs 14 residues. CDR3 in amino acids: CASSSPSDGDTQYF. The DNA of the CDR3 is TGCGCCAGCAGCTCCCCTAGCGATGGAGATACGCAGTATTTT.

This chain joins TRBV29-1 and TRBJ1-5, with D unclear. V gave up 4 bases and J gave up 0 bases, with 7 bases separating them. CDR1 is SQVTM, CDR2 ANQGSEA, per germline. The CDR3 has 13 amino acids. The CDR3 loop reads CSVAENSNQPQHF. The CDR3 DNA sequence: TGCAGCGTTGCTGAGAATAGCAATCAGCCCCAGCATTTT.

The rearrangement uses TRBV20-1 and TRBJ1-4, with a weak D call TRBD1 (6 bases). The CDR3 consists of 11 residues. V was clipped by 5 bases and J by 12 bases, with 13 bases between them. Germline V lookup: CDR1 DFQATT, CDR2 SNEGSKA (reference sequence). The CDR3 coding sequence is TGCAGTGCTGACCGGGACATCGAACTGTTTTTT. Translation gives CSADRDIELFF.

The chain joins TRBV5-1 to TRBJ1-2, with a tentative D call TRBD1 (5 bases). The CDR3 is 14 residues long. Trimming pared 0 bases from V and 2 bases from J, leaving 8 bases between. From germline, CDR1 is SGHRS and CDR2 YFSETQ. CDR3 in amino acids: CASSLGDSNYGYTF. The CDR3 DNA reads TGCGCCAGCAGCTTGGGTGACAGCAACTATGGCTACACCTTC.

The chain joins TRBV25-1 to TRBJ2-7; D possibly corresponds to TRBD2 (5 bases). The CDR3 consists of 16 residues. The V gene lost 5 bases and the J gene lost 0 bases, with 17 bases spanning the gap. Per germline, CDR1 MGHDK and CDR2 SYGVNS. CDR3 sequence: CASSWLGDGSSYEQYF. The CDR3 DNA is TGTGCCAGCAGTTGGTTGGGAGACGGAAGCTCCTACGAGCAGTACTTC.

This chain links TRBV5-1 with TRBJ2-4; perhaps TRBD1 as D (5 bases). Germline-derived CDR1 and CDR2 are SGHRS and YFSETQ. V shed 4 bases and J shed 8 bases, with 16 bases lying between them. The CDR3 length is 14 residues. DNA for the CDR3: TGCGCCAGCAGCGATCCGGACAATAAATACATTCAGTACTTC. This gives the protein CASSDPDNKYIQYF.

The chain combines TRBV5-4 with TRBJ2-5; a possible D gene is TRBD2 (5 bases). CDR3 length: 14 amino acids. The germline V gene has CDR1 SGHNT and CDR2 YYREEE (reference sequence). Trimming left V 5 bases short and J 5 bases short, with 16 bases between. The CDR3 here is CASSMRVDGETQYF. Here the CDR3 DNA reads TGTGCCAGCAGTATGAGGGTGGACGGCGAGACCCAGTACTTC. The full variable domain, completed using reference TRBV5-4 and TRBJ2-5, is ETGVTQSPTHLIKTRGQQVTLRCSSQSGHNTVSWYQQALGQGPQFIFQYYREEENGRGNFPPRFSGLQFPNYSSELNVNALELDDSALYLCASSMRVDGETQYFGPGTRLLVL.

V usage is TRBV2 and J usage is TRBJ2-2; 7 bases match TRBD2. With 6 bases clipped from V and 1 base from J, the junction kept 8 bases outside the gene matches. The germline gives CDR1 SNHLY, CDR2 FYNNEI. The CDR3 has 16 residues. The chain's CDR3 is CASSPTRGGNTGELFF. The CDR3 DNA sequence: TGTGCCAGCAGCCCGACCCGCGGGGGGAACACCGGGGAGCTGTTTTTT.

The chain links TRBV11-2 to TRBJ2-3; TRBD2 matches 7 bases. Germline V gives CDR1 SGHAT, CDR2 FQNNGV. With V trimmed by 3 bases and J by 3 bases, 3 bases remained unmatched. The length of the CDR3 is 14 residues. The CDR3 nucleotides are TGTGCCAGCAGCTTCGGACTAGAAACAGATACGCAGTATTTT. Translation: CASSFGLETDTQYF.

The rearrangement links TRBV29-1 to TRBJ1-2; 8 bases are shared with TRBD1. CDR3 length: 14 residues. Germline trimming cut 7 bases from V and 5 bases from J; bases unmatched to any gene: 12. Germline V CDR1 and CDR2: SQVTM, ANQGSEA. The DNA of the CDR3 is TGCAGCGCTGGTACAGGACAGGGTAAATATGGCTACACCTTC. It specifies CSAGTGQGKYGYTF. Drawing the rest from reference TRBV29-1 and TRBJ1-2, the complete variable domain is SAVISQKPSRDICQRGTSLTIQCQVDSQVTMMFWYRQQPGQSLTLIATANQGSEATYESGFVIDKFPISRPNLTFSTLTVSNMSPEDSSIYLCSAGTGQGKYGYTFGSGTRLTVV.

The rearrangement links TRBV4-3 to TRBJ2-7, with a possible D match to TRBD1 (6 bases). The CDR3 has 14 amino acids. Germline loops: CDR1 LGHNA, CDR2 YSLEER. The V end lost 4 bases, the J end lost 2 bases, and 12 bases lay between the germline ends. The CDR3 loop reads CASSPNRDPYEQYF. DNA for the CDR3: TGCGCCAGCAGCCCCAACAGGGATCCCTACGAGCAGTACTTC.

The J gene is TRBJ1-2, the V gene TRBV6-1; D gene uncertain. Germline CDR1 is MNHNS and CDR2 is SASEGT. The ends were cut back, 2 bases at V and 7 bases at J, with 14 bases in the middle. The CDR3 runs 14 residues. CDR3 in DNA: TGTGCCAGCAGTGAAAGGGTCGCCCCGAGTGGCTACACCTTC. This encodes CASSERVAPSGYTF.

The chain uses TRBV7-3 and TRBJ2-7; D possibly uses TRBD1 or TRBD2 (5 bases each). CDR3 size: 13 residues. Germline V CDR1 and CDR2: SGHTA, FQGTGA. With 5 bases removed from V and 0 bases from J, the gap between germline ends came to 8 bases. The CDR3 protein is CASSRDRSYEQYF. In DNA form, the CDR3 reads TGTGCCAGCAGCCGGGACCGCTCCTACGAGCAGTACTTC.

This clone was seen more than once but under ten times. The chain uses TRBV27 and TRBJ1-2; TRBD1 might be the D (5 bases). Germline assignment: CDR1 MNHEY and CDR2 SMNVEV (reference sequence). The CDR3 is made up of 11 amino acids. The germline V and J ends were trimmed by 7 bases and 5 bases, with 8 bases remaining between them. CDR3 in DNA: TGTGCCAGCACTGGGGGGTATGGCTACACCTTC. This sequence encodes CASTGGYGYTF.

CDR3 bases: TGTGCCAGCAGTCTCAACGGTAGGGGAGCTAATGAAAAACTGTTTTTT. It encodes CASSLNGRGANEKLFF. This chain uses TRBV27 with TRBJ1-4; a weak D match, TRBD1 (5 bases). Looked up from germline, CDR1 is MNHEY and CDR2 is SMNVEV (reference sequence). This CDR3 comprises 16 residues. The V and J ends lost 5 bases and 3 bases respectively, with 16 bases between them.

This sequence joins TRBV7-9 and TRBJ2-3; no clear D gene. Deletions cut 6 bases from V and 5 bases from J, with 6 bases between. Germline CDR1 reads SEHNR; CDR2 reads FQNEAQ (reference sequence). This CDR3 region has 11 residues. DNA of the CDR3: TGTGCCAGCAGATTGAAAGATACGCAGTATTTT. This sequence encodes CASRLKDTQYF.

This clone was seen only a few times. V and J are TRBV7-3 and TRBJ2-7; D remains ambiguous. V lost 6 bases and J lost 4, with 10 bases in between. The germline V gene has CDR1 SGHTA and CDR2 FQGTGA. CDR3 length: 12 residues. DNA of the CDR3: TGTGCCAGCAGTACCCAACTTTACGAGCAGTACTTC. Its protein product is CASSTQLYEQYF.

The count of this clone is one. The chain uses TRBV5-6 and TRBJ2-5; D not resolved. The germline CDR1 and CDR2 sequences are SGHDT and YYEEEE. The CDR3 spans 14 residues. Between the trimmed V and J ends, which lost 0 bases and 5 bases, there was a span of 11 bases. CDR3 sequence (DNA): TGTGCCAGCAGCTTGGATGCTAGTGTGGAGACCCAGTACTTC. Protein product: CASSLDASVETQYF.

The chain is built from TRBV29-1 and TRBJ1-2; TRBD1 matches 10 bases. Germline V gene lookup returns CDR1 SQVTM and CDR2 ANQGSEA. With 3 bases clipped from V and 7 bases from J, the junction kept 5 bases outside the gene matches. This CDR3 contains 13 residues. The CDR3 nucleotides read TGCAGCGTTGAGAGGGACAGGGGAGCTGGCTACACCTTC. Amino acids: CSVERDRGAGYTF.

This clone is labeled large. This rearrangement joins TRBV7-9 to TRBJ2-7; no clear D gene. Germline V gives CDR1 SEHNR, CDR2 FQNEAQ (reference sequence). Trimming shortened V by 10 bases and J by 0 bases, and 16 bases separated the two germline ends. The CDR3 is 14 residues long. CDR3 DNA sequence: TGTGCCACCGGCACCGAGTGGAGCTCCTACGAGCAGTACTTC. Its protein is CATGTEWSSYEQYF.

CDR3 protein: CASSEGKTGYSNQPQHF. The CDR3 DNA is TGTGCCAGCAGTGAGGGAAAAACAGGATATAGCAATCAGCCCCAGCATTTT. The rearrangement joins TRBV6-1 to TRBJ1-5, with D perhaps matching TRBD1 (5 bases). The CDR3 runs 17 residues. V was pared by 3 bases and J by 0 bases, with 15 bases between. Germline V gene lookup returns CDR1 MNHNS and CDR2 SASEGT.

This clone was picked up one time. This sequence joins TRBV6-6 and TRBJ1-5; a weak D match, TRBD1 (5 bases). This CDR3 is built from 13 residues. Trimming left V 6 bases short and J 1 base short, with 7 bases between. Looked up from germline, CDR1 is MNHNY and CDR2 is SVGAGI (reference sequence). The CDR3 loop is CASSRQSNQPQHF. As DNA, the CDR3 is TGTGCCAGCAGCCGACAGAGCAATCAGCCCCAGCATTTT.

The genes are TRBV5-1 and TRBJ2-3, with 13 bases aligning to TRBD2. Germline V gives CDR1 SGHRS, CDR2 YFSETQ. After removal of 1 base from V and 2 bases from J, the junction contained 1 base not matched to a gene. The CDR3 sequence is 16 residues long. DNA of the CDR3: TGCGCCAGCAGCTTGACTAGCGGGGGGGCCACAGATACGCAGTATTTT. It specifies CASSLTSGGATDTQYF.

The J gene is TRBJ1-5, the V gene TRBV7-8; 9 bases agree with TRBD1. Germline V CDR1 and CDR2: SGHVS, FQNEAQ. Unmatched junction bases numbered 6, after V lost 5 bases and J lost 7 bases. The CDR3 has 14 residues. This CDR3 is CASSPTGGEQPQHF. The CDR3 region has the DNA TGTGCCAGCAGCCCGACAGGGGGAGAACAGCCCCAGCATTTT.

The gene calls are TRBV7-2 and TRBJ2-5, with D possibly being TRBD1 (6 bases). Germline CDR1 and CDR2: SGHTA and FQGNSA. V gave up 5 bases and J gave up 5 bases, with 18 bases separating them. This CDR3 has 15 residues. DNA for the CDR3: TGTGCCAGCAGCCGAAGTCCCACAGGGCGGGAGACCCAGTACTTC. This encodes CASSRSPTGRETQYF. The full variable domain, rest sourced from reference TRBV7-2 and TRBJ2-5, is GAGVSQSPSNKVTEKGKDVELRCDPISGHTALYWYRQSLGQGLEFLIYFQGNSAPDKSGLPSDRFSAERTGGSVSTLTIQRTQQEDSAVYLCASSRSPTGRETQYFGPGTRLLVL.